This T cell receptor (beta chain) was sequenced during a study of T cells expressing NK-cell markers. CDR3 length equals 19 residues. Germline V gene data show CDR1 as SGHAT and CDR2 as FQNNGV. After re-calling the 5' RACE reads, TCRdb lists one entry per CDR3 protein, DNA absent. The listing records 450,000 to 600,000 distinct CDR3 sequences. Sequences were obtained from blood T cells: a sorted CD56 or NKG2C T cell subset, CD4+ or CD8+ T cells, or bulk PBMC T cells (not recorded which). This chain links TRBV11-2 with TRBJ2-1; the D gene TCRdb calls, TRBD1, cannot be checked with no DNA. The clonotype originates from a man in his late teens or twenties in good health. The CDR3 spells CASSPFRATTGGFVGEQFF.